Listed below are T cell receptor beta chains from one sample, sequenced in a study of cytomegalovirus exposure and HLA in healthy donors. Profiled with immunoSEQ multiplex PCR; TCRdb holds only in-frame clones, not every one. The sample has 34,000 or so clones. Sequenced sample: PBMCs. The source of these receptors is a woman aged 40 to 50 in good health and CMV-seropositive. Each CDR3 is given without its conserved first and last residue. A D gene is named only where the DNA matches it firmly.

d_call cdr3_length j_call v_call cdr3_aa
. 13 TRBJ2-1 TRBV28 ASKNQGSSYNEQF
TRBD1 16 TRBJ2-7 TRBV7-2 ASSLEISRDRGFNEQY
TRBD1 15 TRBJ2-7 TRBV5-1 ASSLVVGRDRNHEQY
. 14 TRBJ1-6 TRBV10-3 AISESLSSYNSPLH
. 14 TRBJ2-3 TRBV7-3 ASSLTRRGRTDTQY
. 14 TRBJ2-6 TRBV10-3 AITRTVVSGANVLT
. 14 TRBJ1-6 TRBV7-9 ASSPVGSSYNSPLH
. 14 TRBJ1-4 TRBV7-8 ASSVERPDLGEKLF
TRBD2 12 TRBJ2-1 TRBV27 ASSPTGGRIEQF
. 14 TRBJ2-5 TRBV7-9 ASSLGQVILQETQY
TRBD2 14 TRBJ2-3 TRBV29-1 SVDGLAGGGTDTQY
TRBD1 17 TRBJ1-4 TRBV5-7 ASSRARDRGLGTNEKLF
. 13 TRBJ2-5 TRBV27 ASRLFTGFGETQY
. 13 TRBJ1-4 TRBV5-1 ASSLPSGANEKLF
TRBD1 12 TRBJ1-5 TRBV19 ASTITGGSQPQH
TRBD2 13 TRBJ2-2 TRBV7-2 ASSGTSGRAGELF
. 17 TRBJ1-1 TRBV7-9 ASSLARPSPSGSGGEAF
. 12 TRBJ2-5 TRBV25-1 ASSELGALGTQY
TRBD1 13 TRBJ2-3 TRBV7-9 ASSARQGATDTQY
TRBD2 13 TRBJ2-7 TRBV23-1 ASSQSAGDPYEQY
. 11 TRBJ1-1 TRBV19 ASSTAVNTEAF
. 13 TRBJ1-5 TRBV6-1 ASSEDGDSNQPQH
TRBD1 12 TRBJ1-4 TRBV4-1 ASSQNSQGRYLF
. 14 TRBJ2-6 TRBV5-4 ASSSTGSSGANVLT
. 17 TRBJ2-7 TRBV5-1 AISWGQEGRGNIYDEQY
. 10 TRBJ2-1 TRBV5-1 ASSRGYNEQF
. 13 TRBJ2-1 TRBV9 ASSPGGYSYNEQF
TRBD1 11 TRBJ2-7 TRBV5-1 ASSLDRGYEQY
. 12 TRBJ1-2 TRBV9 ASSVGPDNYGYT
TRBD2 13 TRBJ2-7 TRBV5-6 ASSSSLAGGREQY
. 14 TRBJ2-1 TRBV28 ASSLLLASSYNEQF
TRBD1 11 TRBJ1-5 TRBV19 ASSPNQGGPQH
TRBD1 11 TRBJ1-2 TRBV27 ASSGTGGFGYT
TRBD1 17 TRBJ2-6 TRBV15 ATSRDSGGYGAGANVLT
TRBD2 11 TRBJ2-7 TRBV2 ASIRGSPYEQY
TRBD2 16 TRBJ2-2 TRBV4-1 ASSQVLAGSANTGELF
. 12 TRBJ2-5 TRBV30 AWSVFAGAETQY